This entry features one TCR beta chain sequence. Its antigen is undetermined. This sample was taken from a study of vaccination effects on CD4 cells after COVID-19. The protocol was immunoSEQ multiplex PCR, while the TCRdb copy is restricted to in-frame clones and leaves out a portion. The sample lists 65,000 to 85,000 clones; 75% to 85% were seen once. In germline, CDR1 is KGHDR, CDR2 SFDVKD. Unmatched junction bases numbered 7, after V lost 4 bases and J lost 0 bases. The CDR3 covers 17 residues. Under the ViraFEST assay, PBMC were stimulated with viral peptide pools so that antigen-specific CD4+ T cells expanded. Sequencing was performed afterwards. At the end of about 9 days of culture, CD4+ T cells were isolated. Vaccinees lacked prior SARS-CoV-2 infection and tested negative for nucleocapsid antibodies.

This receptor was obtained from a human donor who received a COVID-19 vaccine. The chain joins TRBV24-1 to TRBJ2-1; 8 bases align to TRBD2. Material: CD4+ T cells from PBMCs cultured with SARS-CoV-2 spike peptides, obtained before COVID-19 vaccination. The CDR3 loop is CATSDGTRGNSYNEQFF. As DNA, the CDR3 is TGTGCCACCAGTGACGGGACTAGGGGTAACTCCTACAATGAGCAGTTCTTC.